This T cell receptor beta chain was identified in a study of blood T cell repertoires in COVID-19. Study information: Italy, Spain and the United States were the sources of the convalescent and acute COVID-19 samples.

In the source study's methods: Amplification from reference gene primers served as the basis for estimated nucleated cell counts. The method was immunoSEQ multiplex PCR; TCRdb's version includes in-frame clones alone and lacks a portion of them. V, J and clone size derive from that table, while D and trimming were established from the DNA sequence. The sample lists 160,000 or so clones, over 80% occurring once. The sequenced sample consisted of peripheral blood. The receptor's source is a woman in her sixties or seventies who had recovered from COVID-19.

Here the CDR3 reads CASSPAAPKQETQYF. The CDR3 bases are TGTGCCAGCAGCCCAGCGGCTCCTAAACAAGAGACCCAGTACTTC. The chain joins TRBV5-4 to TRBJ2-5, with D tentatively TRBD2 (5 bases). This CDR3 region has 15 residues. V was cut by 4 bases and J by 2 bases, with 15 bases left in between. Germline V gene lookup returns CDR1 SGHNT and CDR2 YYREEE (reference sequence).